A few counts support the clone carrying this T cell receptor beta chain. Its specificity is unknown. The V and J ends lost 6 bases and 3 bases, in that order; junction bases with no gene match: 14. Per the germline V gene, CDR1 is DFQATT and CDR2 is SNEGSKA (reference sequence). CDR3 length: 17 amino acids. TCRdb called the reads again in MiXCR, with one record for every CDR3 protein. The top ten hold around 54% of the sample, which has some 110,000 distinct CDR3 sequences, more than 25% seen once. This sample is drawn from a study of T cell repertoires in cytomegalovirus infection. On the study more broadly: The authors used CMV epitopes that were HLA-C-restricted (recently identified) and HLA-B-restricted (well studied). From public TCR beta signatures came an indication of both CMV infection and matching HLA type.

Notes on the study in general: CMV-specific TCR beta clonotypes restricted by HLA-C were the ones dominating the ex vivo response.

The input for sequencing was CD8+ T cells from cultured PBMCs, taken from culture after CMV antigen stimulation. This receptor was identified in a human donor in good health (CMV status not recorded). Some clones in this sample may be carry-over from other donors' samples. The chain employs TRBV20-1 and TRBJ1-6; TRBD1 matches 7 bases. CDR3 loop: CSAEKGQSFNYNSPLHF. The CDR3 nucleotides read TGCAGTGCCGAGAAGGGACAGTCCTTTAACTATAATTCACCCCTCCACTTT.